The rows below give T cell receptor beta chains drawn from one sample of a study of blood T cell repertoires in COVID-19. Sequenced by immunoSEQ multiplex PCR; TCRdb stores in-frame clones only, minus some. The data hold 360,000 or so clones, with roughly 86% observed a single time. Sequenced material: PBMCs or T cells enriched from blood (not recorded which). The receptors shown here come from a woman aged 25 to 39 who had recovered from COVID-19. The CDR3 runs from the conserved cysteine through the conserved F or W. Each record gives: CDR3 protein, J gene, V gene.

CASSLIRGRSENSPLHF TRBJ1-6 TRBV5-6
CASSHLTGELFF TRBJ2-2 TRBV4-1
CASSLAHGSSTDTQYF TRBJ2-3 TRBV11-3
CASSGGLNNEQFF TRBJ2-1 TRBV5-1
CSVFIKTGGAATEAFF TRBJ1-1 TRBV29-1
CASSRAHQSGRANEQYF TRBJ2-7 TRBV5-1
CAISTANQPQHF TRBJ1-5 TRBV10-3
CASGFRDTSSGNTIYF TRBJ1-3 TRBV12-5
CASSSAGGLNSPLHF TRBJ1-6 TRBV11-2
CASSTGTYYNEQFF TRBJ2-1 TRBV6-5
CASSPTGDGNTIYF TRBJ1-3 TRBV18
CASSFRSGTGVSPLHF TRBJ1-6 TRBV7-2
CASSHRENTEAFF TRBJ1-1 TRBV19
CAWSSTRQGYNSPLHF TRBJ1-6 TRBV30
CASSLEVGAGDTQYF TRBJ2-3 TRBV5-6
CASSENLEGTKRELFF TRBJ2-2 TRBV2
CASSDRRYNEQFF TRBJ2-1 TRBV2
CSVEDRGTGLRGYTF TRBJ1-2 TRBV29-1
CACFVTEAFF TRBJ1-1 TRBV30
CASSLRSEGATNQPQHF TRBJ1-5 TRBV27
CASSLLGASTDTQYF TRBJ2-3 TRBV5-6
CASSFRTGWGNEQFF TRBJ2-1 TRBV6-2/TRBV6-3
CSARKKETQYF TRBJ2-5 TRBV20-1
CASSPYNSGEDYGYTF TRBJ1-2 TRBV18
CASSPHPNNYEQYF TRBJ2-7 TRBV27
CASSLNINSGANVLTF TRBJ2-6 TRBV11-2
CASSFGGNQPQHF TRBJ1-5 TRBV27
CASSEKRGTGAFF TRBJ1-1 TRBV6-1
CATSDPVEASNQPQHF TRBJ1-5 TRBV24-1
CASSRLGRGQGQPQHF TRBJ1-5 TRBV18
CASSLGLAGPDTQYF TRBJ2-3 TRBV7-3
CASSAGPGNTIYF TRBJ1-3 TRBV7-9
CASSPPGNTEAFF TRBJ1-1 TRBV4-1
CASSAGGQRGDTQYF TRBJ2-3 TRBV5-4
CASRLGGGHQPQHF TRBJ1-5 TRBV27
CASSLDREWAFF TRBJ1-1 TRBV11-2
CASSLLYNEQFF TRBJ2-1 TRBV19
CASSLWREGGKETQYF TRBJ2-5 TRBV7-7
CASSPHSRTDLNTEAFF TRBJ1-1 TRBV3-1/TRBV3-2
CAWSAPMSQETQYF TRBJ2-5 TRBV30
CASRSGDRAYTEAFF TRBJ1-1 TRBV27
CASSGPGMSNQPQHF TRBJ1-5 TRBV19
CAWSVQSGGPQHF TRBJ1-5 TRBV30
CASSLPDPTGGRNEKLFF TRBJ1-4 TRBV5-4
CSASWGLAGGHEQFF TRBJ2-1 TRBV20-1
CASSHGISSTDTQYF TRBJ2-3 TRBV14
CASRDRGHQPQHF TRBJ1-5 TRBV28
CASSRGGRTDTQYF TRBJ2-3 TRBV11-2
CSVEDDTYEQYF TRBJ2-7 TRBV29-1
CASSSGQGLSVGYTF TRBJ1-2 TRBV5-5
CASSLYRLASNQPQHF TRBJ1-5 TRBV5-8
CASSLTGTGYNEQFF TRBJ2-1 TRBV7-9